This T cell receptor beta chain derives from a study of identical twins. In its sample, this clonotype was seen many times. TCRdb itself ran the 5' RACE reads through MiXCR, one entry per CDR3 protein. The sample has 550,000 to 800,000 distinct CDR3 sequences; roughly 7.1% are singletons. Separately, the same data were catalogued under a study of yellow fever vaccine responses in identical twins.

The specimen was PBMCs. This sequence was found in a woman in her late teens or twenties in good health.

CDR3 loop: CASSLYPRNTEAFF. The CDR3 DNA sequence: TGCGCCAGCAGCTTGTACCCAAGGAACACTGAAGCTTTCTTT. This chain links TRBV5-1 with TRBJ1-1; D not certain. The germline V gene encodes CDR1 SGHRS and CDR2 YFSETQ. V was cut by 1 base and J by 1 base, with 8 bases left in between. CDR3 length equals 14 residues.